The 8 T cell receptor beta chains below come from one sample, sequenced in a study of shared clonotypes between healthy human individuals. Terminally differentiated effector memory CD45RA+ cells were excluded from the naive CD8 cells, which were CD45RO-negative and positively selected for CCR7. The assay was immunoSEQ multiplex PCR, and TCRdb's table has in-frame clones only and misses some. The sample has about 590,000 clones; 95% to 96% are singletons. Sequences were obtained from naive CD8+ T cells sorted from blood. The receptor set was obtained from a young woman in good health.

V usage is TRBV7-6 and J usage is TRBJ2-1; TRBD2 might be the D (6 bases). Trimming stripped 5 bases from V and 11 bases from J, with 22 bases between. The CDR3 loop spans 15 amino acids. Per germline, CDR1 SGHVS and CDR2 FNYEAQ. CDR3 region: CASSPERGLGHQQFF. Written as DNA, the CDR3 is TGTGCCAGCAGCCCCGAGAGGGGACTGGGTCATCAGCAGTTCTTC.

The rearrangement uses TRBV15 and TRBJ2-7, with 16 bases fitting TRBD2. CDR3 length: 16 residues. The J segment lost 6 bases and the V segment lost 4 bases, leaving 6 bases of the junction unmatched. In germline, CDR1 is LNHNV, CDR2 YYDKDF (reference sequence). DNA of the CDR3: TGTGCCACCAGCAAAGGGACTAGCGGGAGGGCCCGCGAGCAGTACTTC. This encodes CATSKGTSGRAREQYF.

The J gene is TRBJ1-5, the V gene TRBV19, with D perhaps matching TRBD1 (5 bases). The CDR3 sequence is 15 residues long. The V gene lost 5 bases and the J gene lost 3 bases, with 14 bases spanning the gap. Germline V gene data show CDR1 as LNHDA and CDR2 as SQIVND (reference sequence). CDR3 in DNA: TGTGCCAGTAGTCGGGTGGGGGGTTCCAATCAGCCCCAGCATTTT. Its protein is CASSRVGGSNQPQHF. The full variable domain, in which reference TRBV19 and TRBJ1-5 provide the parts outside the CDR3, is DGGITQSPKYLFRKEGQNVTLSCEQNLNHDAMYWYRQDPGQGLRLIYYSQIVNDFQKGDIAEGYSVSREKKESFPLTVTSAQKNPTAFYLCASSRVGGSNQPQHFGDGTRLSIL.

This sequence joins TRBV7-9 and TRBJ1-3; the D is unclear. The V end was cut by 2 bases, the J end by 1 base, with 18 bases between. This CDR3 comprises 18 residues. The germline gives CDR1 SEHNR, CDR2 FQNEAQ (reference sequence). The CDR3 loop reads CASSLPTNPARSGNTIYF. CDR3 in DNA: TGTGCCAGCAGCTTACCAACCAACCCAGCCAGGTCTGGAAACACCATATATTTT.

The J gene is TRBJ1-1, the V gene TRBV19; weak D call: TRBD1 (6 bases). The V and J ends lost 2 bases and 5 bases respectively, with 15 bases between them. This CDR3 has 15 residues. Per the germline V gene, CDR1 is LNHDA and CDR2 is SQIVND (reference sequence). This CDR3 is CASSIIVGAGTEAFF. As DNA, the CDR3 is TGTGCCAGTAGTATAATTGTGGGGGCGGGAACTGAAGCTTTCTTT.

The CDR3 reads CASSKTSGRAYEQYF. The CDR3 bases are TGTGCCAGCAGCAAGACTAGCGGGAGAGCTTACGAGCAGTACTTC. The chain recombines TRBV7-9 with TRBJ2-7; 12 bases agree with TRBD2. CDR1 is SEHNR and CDR2 is FQNEAQ in the germline V gene (reference sequence). V gave up 5 bases and J gave up 4 bases; unmatched junction bases: 6. The CDR3 is 15 residues long.

This sequence joins TRBV5-8 and TRBJ2-7, with D possibly TRBD1 on 5 matching bases. The CDR3 sequence is 13 residues long. V was trimmed by 4 bases and J by 0 bases, leaving 8 bases between them. Germline V lookup: CDR1 SGHTS, CDR2 YDEGEE. CDR3 sequence reads: CASSADSSYEQYF. CDR3 nucleotide sequence: TGTGCCAGCAGCGCAGACAGCTCCTACGAGCAGTACTTC.

The chain links TRBV7-9 to TRBJ2-3, with TRBD2 matching 11 bases. The CDR3 has 16 residues. The V gene's germline CDR1 is SEHNR and CDR2 FQNEAQ (reference sequence). V was pared by 1 base and J by 5 bases, with 5 bases of the junction left unmatched. The CDR3 DNA is TGTGCCAGCAGCTTAGAACTAGCGGGAGTGGTAGATACGCAGTATTTT. This sequence encodes CASSLELAGVVDTQYF.